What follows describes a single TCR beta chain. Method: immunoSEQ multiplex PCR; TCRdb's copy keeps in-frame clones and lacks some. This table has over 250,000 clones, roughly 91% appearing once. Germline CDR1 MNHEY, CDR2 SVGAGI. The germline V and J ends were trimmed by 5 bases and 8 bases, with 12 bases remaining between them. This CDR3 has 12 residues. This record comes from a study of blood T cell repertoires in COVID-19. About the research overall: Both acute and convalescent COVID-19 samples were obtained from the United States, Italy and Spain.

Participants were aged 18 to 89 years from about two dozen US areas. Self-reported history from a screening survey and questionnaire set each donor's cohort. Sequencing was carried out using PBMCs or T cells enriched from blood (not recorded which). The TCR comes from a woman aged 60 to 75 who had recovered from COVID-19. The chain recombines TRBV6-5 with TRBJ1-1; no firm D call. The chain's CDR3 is CASSTYAEEAFF. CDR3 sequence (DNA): TGTGCCAGCAGTACCTACGCTGAGGAAGCTTTCTTT.